The source of this TCR beta chain is a study of tumor-infiltrating lymphocytes in primary liver carcinoma. Whole-study findings and limits: With p = 0.039, the top-250-clone fraction in tumors significantly exceeded that in blood.

In germline, CDR1 is SQVTM, CDR2 ANQGSEA. The CDR3 has 12 residues. Trimming shortened V by 7 bases and J by 8 bases, and 15 bases separated the two germline ends. Researchers generated TCR beta cDNA from around 0.55 ug of total RNA, relying on a constant-region primer. Employing slightly modified ARM-PCR, three nested multiplex PCR rounds were run, and these gave rise to the TCR beta libraries. The first two PCR rounds, around 10 cycles each, used TRBV1-TRBV30 forward primers and a C-beta reverse primer. MiXCR, applied by TCRdb to the multiplex PCR reads, yields one record per CDR3 protein. The sample shows 250,000 to 350,000 distinct CDR3 sequences, approximately 54% of them seen only once. Blood RNA was derived from unsorted whole blood, and germline DNA was extracted too. This clonotype was picked up one time. What it binds is unknown. This sequence may be a read error, since a much larger clone differs from it by one base.

The receptor's source is a woman younger than 45 with primary liver carcinoma and hepatitis B virus infection. The J gene is TRBJ2-4, the V gene TRBV29-1; D not certain. The sample consisted of peripheral blood. The CDR3 sequence is CSARPSEDIQYF. CDR3 nucleotide sequence: TGCAGCGCCCGGCCGAGTGAAGACATTCAGTACTTC.